Below are 10 T cell receptor beta chains sequenced from a single sample in a study of neoadjuvant nivolumab and ipilimumab in lung cancer (TCRdb year 2020). The method was the immunoSEQ multiplex PCR assay. As stored in TCRdb, this immuneACCESS dataset retains in-frame rearrangements with V and J assigned. A fraction of the clones does not appear; measured against another copy, unresolved V genes explain less than half of the discrepancy, and the remainder lacks a known reason. In all, the sample holds about 18,000 clones, and 85% to 90% of those were seen once. Over 2% of the sample is in the top ten clones. The sample's time point label is to be understood as: pretherapy, before neoadjuvant immune checkpoint inhibitors. This specimen consisted of peripheral blood, obtained before neoadjuvant nivolumab, alone or with ipilimumab. The receptors were sampled from an adult with non-small cell lung cancer.

The chain recombines TRBV19 with TRBJ2-3; the D gene is possibly TRBD1 (6 bases). V lost 5 bases, J lost 3 bases, and 18 bases lay in between. In germline, CDR1 is LNHDA, CDR2 SQIVND (reference sequence). This CDR3 spans 16 amino acids. The CDR3 protein is CASSLNTGSRTDTQYF. CDR3 bases: TGTGCCAGTAGTCTCAATACAGGGTCCAGGACAGATACGCAGTATTTT. The variable domain in full, completed from reference TRBV19 and TRBJ2-3, reads DGGITQSPKYLFRKEGQNVTLSCEQNLNHDAMYWYRQDPGQGLRLIYYSQIVNDFQKGDIAEGYSVSREKKESFPLTVTSAQKNPTAFYLCASSLNTGSRTDTQYFGPGTRLTVL.

The chain has TRBV5-5 and TRBJ1-5, with D maybe TRBD1 (6 bases). Germline loops: CDR1 SGHKS, CDR2 YYEKEE (reference sequence). V was trimmed by 0 bases and J by 1 base, leaving 11 bases between them. This CDR3 is 16 amino acids long. In nucleotides, the CDR3 is TGTGCCAGCAGCTTGGCCGGAGGGGGGAGCAATCAGCCCCAGCATTTT. Translated: CASSLAGGGSNQPQHF.

The chain is built from TRBV9 and TRBJ2-1; possible D gene TRBD2, 6 bases. Germline assignment: CDR1 SGDLS and CDR2 YYNGEE. V was pared by 4 bases and J by 8 bases, with 13 bases between. The CDR3 runs to 13 residues. CDR3 in DNA: TGTGCCAGCAGCTACCGGGGGTACCATGAGCAGTTCTTC. Translated, it gives CASSYRGYHEQFF. Drawing the rest from reference TRBV9 and TRBJ2-1, the complete variable domain is DSGVTQTPKHLITATGQRVTLRCSPRSGDLSVYWYQQSLDQGLQFLIQYYNGEERAKGNILERFSAQQFPDLHSELNLSSLELGDSALYFCASSYRGYHEQFFGPGTRLTVL.

The V gene is TRBV6-5, the J gene TRBJ1-1; D unclear. The ends were cut back, 6 bases at V and 4 bases at J, with 12 bases in the middle. The V gene's germline CDR1 is MNHEY and CDR2 SVGAGI. This CDR3 region has 13 residues. CDR3 in amino acids: CASSPKVGTEAFF. The CDR3 DNA follows: TGTGCCAGCAGCCCCAAGGTGGGCACTGAAGCTTTCTTT.

The chain recombines TRBV6-5 with TRBJ2-1; the D is unclear. V gave up 1 base and J gave up 2 bases, with 3 bases separating them. Germline CDR1 and CDR2: MNHEY and SVGAGI. CDR3 size: 13 residues. The CDR3 sequence: CASSYFAYNEQFF. CDR3 coding DNA: TGTGCCAGCAGTTACTTTGCCTACAATGAGCAGTTCTTC.

The rearrangement uses TRBV11-2 and TRBJ2-2, with D possibly being TRBD2 (7 bases). Trimming removed 0 bases from V and 3 bases from J, with 14 bases in between. This CDR3 is 17 amino acids long. From germline, CDR1 is SGHAT and CDR2 FQNNGV. The CDR3 bases are TGTGCCAGCAGCTTAGAAGGGGGGGGCAGACACACCGGGGAGCTGTTTTTT. Residues: CASSLEGGGRHTGELFF.

The J gene is TRBJ1-1, the V gene TRBV11-2; a weak D match, TRBD1 (5 bases). The germline CDR1 and CDR2 sequences are SGHAT and FQNNGV. The V end lost 5 bases, the J end lost 6 bases, and 16 bases lay between the germline ends. The CDR3 covers 14 residues. The CDR3 nucleotides read TGTGCCAGCAGCACGGGACGGTCAATACCTGAAGCTTTCTTT. This gives the protein CASSTGRSIPEAFF.

The chain couples TRBV5-1 to TRBJ2-1; no clear D gene. CDR1 and CDR2 (germline): SGHRS, YFSETQ. V lost 0 bases to trimming and J lost 15 bases, with 13 bases between them. The CDR3 has 12 residues. Here the CDR3 reads CASSLGQSVPFF. In DNA, the CDR3 is TGCGCCAGCAGCTTGGGGCAGTCGGTCCCGTTCTTC.

The chain recombines TRBV18 with TRBJ2-7; 8 bases align to TRBD1. The germline V gene has CDR1 KGHSH and CDR2 LQKENI. Trimming took 1 base from V and 6 from J; bases not matched to a gene: 5. This CDR3 is 14 amino acids long. This CDR3 reads CASSPLDGTGEQYF. The CDR3 nucleotides are TGTGCCAGCTCACCACTCGACGGGACAGGCGAGCAGTACTTC.

V usage is TRBV7-9 and J usage is TRBJ2-6; D is tentatively TRBD1 or TRBD2 (5 bases each). The CDR3 is 15 residues long. The germline gives CDR1 SEHNR, CDR2 FQNEAQ (reference sequence). The ends were cut back, 5 bases at V and 2 bases at J, with 10 bases in the middle. This chain's CDR3 is CASSAGTPGANVLTF. Here the CDR3 DNA reads TGTGCCAGCAGCGCCGGGACGCCTGGGGCCAACGTCCTGACTTTC.